This entry concerns a single T cell receptor beta chain. The data belong to a study of blood T cell repertoires in COVID-19. At the level of the study: T cells, B-cell-depleted T cells, or PBMCs supplied cDNA or gDNA.

Authors' data handling: Quantification of nucleated cells was approximated via reference gene primer amplification. Using immunoSEQ multiplex PCR, the repertoire was profiled, and TCRdb retains in-frame clones only, with some absent. V and J calls and clone size are as listed in that table; D and trimming were resolved from the DNA. The sample has about 270,000 clones; under 95% are singletons. Trimming pared 6 bases from V and 1 base from J, leaving 10 bases between. Germline CDR1 is LGHNT and CDR2 is FRNRAP. The CDR3 contains 14 residues. The genes are TRBV12-5 and TRBJ1-5; maybe TRBD1 (5 bases). The sequenced sample was PBMCs or T cells enriched from blood (not recorded which). The receptor was isolated from a man between 40 and 49 years old who had been exposed to COVID-19. As DNA, the CDR3 is TGTGCTAGTGGCCCCGACAGAAGCAATCAGCCCCAGCATTTT. Its translation is CASGPDRSNQPQHF.